This T cell receptor (beta chain) emerged from a study of blood T cell repertoires in COVID-19. In the study overall: Acute and convalescent COVID-19 specimens originated in the United States, Italy and Spain. PBMCs, B-cell-depleted T cells, or T cells were the source of the cDNA or gDNA that made up the material.

The CDR3 runs 15 residues. Germline values: CDR1 SGHRS, CDR2 YFSETQ. V lost 0 bases and J 5 bases, leaving 14 bases between the germline ends. Participants spanned ages about 18 to 100 years and resided in 20 to 25 US areas. Participants' reported clinical history set cohort assignment. Data came from immunoSEQ multiplex PCR; TCRdb stores just in-frame clones and leaves some out. The data contain 350,000 to 450,000 clones, under 85% of them singletons. This clone was detected only once. The sequencing sample was made of PBMCs or T cells enriched from blood (not recorded which). The V call is TRBV5-1, the J call TRBJ1-1, with D possibly TRBD1 on 5 matching bases. This clonotype originated in a woman aged 50 to 60 who had recovered from COVID-19. The CDR3 DNA follows: TGCGCCAGCAGCTTGGAGGGGCGCGGGGTTACTGAAGCTTTCTTT. It translates to CASSLEGRGVTEAFF.